The 14 T cell receptor beta chains below come from one sample, sequenced in a study of OX40 agonist ivuxolimab in advanced cancers. Here immunoSEQ multiplex PCR was the method, and the copy in TCRdb shows in-frame clones only, minus some. The sample has tens of thousands of clones, 80% to 90% seen once; the top ten hold around 0.73%. Source: CD4+ or CD8+ T cells sorted from blood, taken in a trial of the OX40 agonist ivuxolimab. Receptor source: an adult with an advanced solid tumor such as melanoma, head and neck, liver or kidney cancer.

The gene calls are TRBV27 and TRBJ1-5; D is unclear. CDR1 is MNHEY, CDR2 SMNVEV, per germline (reference sequence). This CDR3 spans 14 amino acids. The V gene lost 4 bases and the J gene lost 4 bases, with 11 bases spanning the gap. The CDR3 DNA reads as TGTGCCAGCAGTTCCTTCGGGGAGAATCAGCCCCAGCATTTT. It is translated as CASSSFGENQPQHF.

The chain employs TRBV5-1 and TRBJ1-2; 8 bases agree with TRBD1. Per the germline V gene, CDR1 is SGHRS and CDR2 is YFSETQ. Trimming removed 4 bases from V and 3 bases from J; junction bases left unmatched: 2. The CDR3 extends over 13 amino acids. The CDR3: CASSPTGDYGYTF. The CDR3 nucleotides read TGCGCCAGCAGCCCGACAGGGGACTATGGCTACACCTTC.

The chain uses TRBV5-6 and TRBJ2-1; tentatively, D is TRBD1 or TRBD2 (7 bases each). Between the trimmed V and J ends, which lost 4 bases and 0 bases, there was a span of 14 bases. CDR3 length: 16 residues. Germline CDR1 SGHDT, CDR2 YYEEEE. Here the CDR3 reads CASSPFRGGSYNEQFF. DNA of the CDR3: TGTGCCAGCAGCCCTTTCAGGGGGGGCTCCTACAATGAGCAGTTCTTC.

The rearrangement links TRBV19 to TRBJ1-3; D call uncertain. CDR1 and CDR2 (germline): LNHDA, SQIVND (reference sequence). CDR3 length: 15 residues. The V end was cut by 5 bases, the J end by 0 bases, with 11 bases between. The CDR3 bases are TGTGCCAGTAGTCCTCTTGCGCGCTCTGGAAACACCATATATTTT. It encodes CASSPLARSGNTIYF. Using reference TRBV19 and TRBJ1-3 for the parts outside the CDR3, the full variable domain is DGGITQSPKYLFRKEGQNVTLSCEQNLNHDAMYWYRQDPGQGLRLIYYSQIVNDFQKGDIAEGYSVSREKKESFPLTVTSAQKNPTAFYLCASSPLARSGNTIYFGEGSWLTVV.

The table lists this clone with a count of one. The chain carries TRBV7-9 and TRBJ1-1; no clear D. The germline V and J ends were trimmed by 2 bases and 7 bases, with 14 bases remaining between them. This CDR3 has 14 amino acids. Germline CDR1 SEHNR, CDR2 FQNEAQ (reference sequence). CDR3 bases: TGTGCCAGCAGCTTAAGCCAGTTACGGAGTGAAGCTTTCTTT. Amino acid sequence: CASSLSQLRSEAFF. The full variable domain, in which reference TRBV7-9 and TRBJ1-1 provide the parts outside the CDR3, is DTGVSQNPRHKITKRGQNVTFRCDPISEHNRLYWYRQTLGQGPEFLTYFQNEAQLEKSRLLSDRFSAERPKGSFSTLEIQRTEQGDSAMYLCASSLSQLRSEAFFGQGTRLTVV.

The chain is built from TRBV4-1 and TRBJ2-5; D is possibly TRBD1 (6 bases). The CDR3 contains 15 residues. Germline-derived CDR1 and CDR2 are MGHRA and YSYEKL. V was trimmed by 4 bases and J by 5 bases, leaving 17 bases between them. The CDR3 spells CASSRTPGDGETQYF. As DNA, the CDR3 is TGCGCCAGCAGCCGCACGCCAGGGGACGGGGAGACCCAGTACTTC.

The chain has TRBV4-1 and TRBJ2-5; either TRBD1 or TRBD2 may supply D (6 bases each). Between the trimmed V and J ends, which lost 6 bases and 5 bases, there was a span of 16 bases. This CDR3 has 14 amino acids. Germline V gene sequence: CDR1 MGHRA, CDR2 YSYEKL. The CDR3 is CASREQGGLETQYF. The CDR3 DNA sequence: TGCGCCAGCAGAGAACAGGGAGGACTTGAGACCCAGTACTTC.

The rearrangement uses TRBV6-5 and TRBJ2-1, with D unresolved. CDR3 size: 13 residues. V dropped 6 bases and J dropped 8 bases, with 14 bases sitting between them. CDR1 and CDR2 from the germline V gene are MNHEY and SVGAGI. This chain's CDR3 is CASRTPSGYEQFF. The CDR3 nucleotides read TGTGCCAGCAGAACCCCTAGTGGTTATGAGCAGTTCTTC.

The J gene is TRBJ2-3, the V gene TRBV4-3, with unresolved D. From germline, CDR1 is LGHNA and CDR2 YSLEER. V was trimmed by 5 bases and J by 6 bases, leaving 27 bases between them. The length of the CDR3 is 18 residues. The chain's CDR3 is CASSFKHLGARVVDTQYF. In DNA form, the CDR3 reads TGCGCCAGCAGCTTCAAGCACCTGGGTGCCCGGGTCGTCGATACGCAGTATTTT.

CDR3 sequence reads: CSVRNDQETQYF. DNA of the CDR3: TGCAGCGTTCGGAACGATCAAGAGACCCAGTACTTC. The chain is built from TRBV29-1 and TRBJ2-5; no firm D call. V gave up 5 bases and J gave up 2 bases, with 9 bases separating them. CDR1 SQVTM and CDR2 ANQGSEA come from the germline V gene. The CDR3 runs to 12 residues. Based on the CDR3 plus reference TRBV29-1 and TRBJ2-5, the full variable domain is SAVISQKPSRDICQRGTSLTIQCQVDSQVTMMFWYRQQPGQSLTLIATANQGSEATYESGFVIDKFPISRPNLTFSTLTVSNMSPEDSSIYLCSVRNDQETQYFGPGTRLLVL.

The genes are TRBV5-1 and TRBJ2-3, with D perhaps matching TRBD2 (6 bases). V lost 4 bases to trimming and J lost 2 bases, with 8 bases between them. The CDR3 is 13 amino acids. Germline V lookup: CDR1 SGHRS, CDR2 YFSETQ. The CDR3 sequence: CASSRGVTDTQYF. DNA of the CDR3: TGCGCCAGCAGCCGCGGGGTCACAGATACGCAGTATTTT.

The rearrangement uses TRBV9 and TRBJ2-5, with TRBD2 matching over 8 bases. The V gene's germline CDR1 is SGDLS and CDR2 YYNGEE. Losses at the gene ends were 0 bases for V and 1 base for J; bases not matched to a gene: 2. The CDR3 runs to 15 residues. The CDR3 nucleotides read TGTGCCAGCAGCGTAGCGGGAGGGATCCAAGAGACCCAGTACTTC. Translated: CASSVAGGIQETQYF.

About this clone: At one boundary the junction diverges from the germline segment, which might be a read error. The V gene is TRBV7-3, the J gene TRBJ2-1, with 8 nucleotides matching TRBD1. The CDR3 covers 15 residues. Germline CDR1 is SGHTA and CDR2 is FQGTGA. The CDR3, as DNA: TGTGCCAGCAGCGTAACAGGGGGGACGTACAATGAGCAGTTCTTC. Protein: CASSVTGGTYNEQFF.

The CDR3 loop reads CASSEALENTEAFF. CDR3 DNA sequence: TGTGCCAGCAGTGAAGCGCTGGAGAACACTGAAGCTTTCTTT. The chain combines TRBV2 with TRBJ1-1; unclear D gene. The germline V gene encodes CDR1 SNHLY and CDR2 FYNNEI. Trimming cost V 0 bases and J 1 base, with 6 bases left between them. This CDR3 is 14 amino acids long.